The 5 T cell receptor beta chains below come from one sample, sequenced in a study of cytomegalovirus exposure and HLA in healthy donors. A multiplex PCR was run with 60 Vbeta primers and 13 Jbeta primers. Here immunoSEQ multiplex PCR was the method, and the copy in TCRdb shows in-frame clones only, minus some. This table holds around 150,000 clones, 65% to 80% found once. The sample taken for sequencing was PBMCs. Every receptor here comes from a woman aged 35 to 49 in good health and CMV-seropositive.

J is TRBJ2-1 and V is TRBV5-6, with D unresolved. V lost 5 bases and J lost 4, with 13 bases in between. Germline V CDR1 and CDR2: SGHDT, YYEEEE. The CDR3 contains 14 residues. CDR3 region: CASRPTGLYNEQFF. Written as DNA, the CDR3 is TGTGCCAGCAGACCCACCGGTTTATACAATGAGCAGTTCTTC. The full variable domain, in which reference TRBV5-6 and TRBJ2-1 provide the parts outside the CDR3, is DAGVTQSPTHLIKTRGQQVTLRCSPKSGHDTVSWYQQALGQGPQFIFQYYEEEERQRGNFPDRFSGHQFPNYSSELNVNALLLGDSALYLCASRPTGLYNEQFFGPGTRLTVL.

The V gene is TRBV18, the J gene TRBJ1-1, with 7 bases aligning to TRBD1. The germline V gene has CDR1 KGHSH and CDR2 LQKENI. The CDR3 extends over 17 amino acids. V dropped 2 bases and J dropped 1; count of bases not matched to a gene: 10. CDR3 residues: CASSPKGFRTGNTEAFF. CDR3 sequence (DNA): TGTGCCAGCTCACCAAAGGGGTTTCGGACAGGGAACACTGAAGCTTTCTTT.

The chain is built from TRBV10-3 and TRBJ2-2, with 8 bases matching TRBD2. Per germline, CDR1 ENHRY and CDR2 SYGVKD. V trimming: 0 bases; J trimming: 5 bases; junction bases outside the gene matches: 5. The CDR3 runs to 16 residues. CDR3 in DNA: TGTGCCATCAGTGAGTCAAGCGGGAGAGAGACCGGGGAGCTGTTTTTT. Residues: CAISESSGRETGELFF.

The chain recombines TRBV2 with TRBJ2-5, with a tentative D call TRBD1 (5 bases). V lost 2 bases, J lost 5 bases, and 9 bases lay in between. The length of the CDR3 is 13 residues. Germline values: CDR1 SNHLY, CDR2 FYNNEI. The CDR3 region is CASSEQAGETQYF. CDR3 in DNA: TGTGCCAGCAGTGAACAGGCAGGGGAGACCCAGTACTTC.

The chain has TRBV4-3 and TRBJ2-7; 7 bases agree with TRBD1. This CDR3 contains 13 residues. Trimming removed 5 bases from V and 2 bases from J; junction bases left unmatched: 3. Per germline, CDR1 LGHNA and CDR2 YSLEER. CDR3 region: CASSIDRAYEQYF. The DNA of the CDR3 is TGCGCCAGCAGCATTGACAGGGCCTACGAGCAGTACTTC.